This record looks at one T cell receptor (beta chain) sequence and its context. Its antigen is unknown. This entry is derived from a study of T cell responses to AZD1222 COVID-19 vaccine. With 7 bases removed from V and 2 bases from J, the gap between germline ends came to 15 bases. The germline CDR1 and CDR2 sequences are SGHNT and YENEEA. This CDR3 comprises 14 residues. TCRdb's copy holds only in-frame clones and misses some; the assay was immunoSEQ multiplex PCR. The table has tens of thousands of clones, less than 85% seen once. Findings of the study overall: Following two doses of AZD1222, Spike-specific TCR breadth and depth rose. Close to half of all spike-specific TCRs reportedly target regions of the variants that are unmutated.

The origin of this receptor is an adult in good health. The chain is built from TRBV11-3 and TRBJ2-7; D is unclear. Sequenced here: peripheral blood, sampled on day 0 of AZD1222 vaccination. The CDR3 protein is CASKDGSATYEQYF. CDR3 in DNA: TGTGCCAGCAAGGATGGTTCAGCCACCTACGAGCAGTACTTC.